One sample yielded the 9 T cell receptor beta chains listed below, sequenced in a study of CD8+ T cells in alopecia areata. cDNA serving as the sequencing template came from extracted, reverse transcribed RNA. TCRdb keeps only in-frame clones here, not all; method: immunoSEQ multiplex PCR. The sample lists about 120,000 clones, about 50% occurring once. The treatment denotes: oral pan-JAK inhibitor, 5-10 mg twice daily. Material: CD4+ T cells sorted from blood, obtained at week 4, from a patient treated with tofacitinib. All receptors come from a human donor with alopecia areata.

This chain links TRBV4-1 with TRBJ1-2; TRBD1 agrees at 8 bases. V lost 1 base, J lost 4 bases, and 11 bases stayed unmatched. The germline V gene encodes CDR1 MGHRA and CDR2 YSYEKL. This CDR3 has 17 residues. CDR3 bases: TGCGCCAGCAGCCAAGGTGGTCCAGGGGGCGGATTCTATGGCTACACCTTC. Protein: CASSQGGPGGGFYGYTF.

This rearrangement joins TRBV30 to TRBJ2-5; 7 bases fit TRBD1. Germline CDR1 and CDR2: GTSNPN and SVGIG (reference sequence). Germline trimming cut 5 bases from V and 2 bases from J; bases unmatched to any gene: 11. The length of the CDR3 is 15 residues. CDR3: CAWAQGQSLQETQYF. The CDR3 DNA is TGTGCCTGGGCCCAGGGACAGAGCTTACAAGAGACCCAGTACTTC.

The V gene is TRBV19, the J gene TRBJ2-1; TRBD1 agrees at 9 bases. The germline V gene encodes CDR1 LNHDA and CDR2 SQIVND (reference sequence). The junction had 8 bases not matched to a gene; V was cut back by 2 bases and J by 6 bases. The CDR3 is 16 amino acids. In nucleotides, the CDR3 is TGTGCCAGTAGTATATTTGGCGGGACAGGGTCCAATGAGCAGTTCTTC. Its translation: CASSIFGGTGSNEQFF.

The J gene is TRBJ2-5, the V gene TRBV29-1; 11 nucleotides line up with TRBD2. Germline V gene data show CDR1 as SQVTM and CDR2 as ANQGSEA. V dropped 6 bases and J dropped 5; count of bases not matched to a gene: 8. The CDR3 spans 14 residues. This chain's CDR3 is CSVRVAGGGETQYF. CDR3 in DNA: TGCAGCGTCCGTGTAGCGGGAGGGGGTGAGACCCAGTACTTC.

This clone was recorded a few times. The V gene is TRBV5-4, the J gene TRBJ1-6, with D possibly TRBD1 on 6 matching bases. V lost 4 bases, J lost 3 bases, and 17 bases lay in between. The CDR3 sequence is 17 residues long. Germline CDR1 reads SGHNT; CDR2 reads YYREEE (reference sequence). CDR3 coding DNA: TGTGCCAGCAGCCTCACTGGACAGAGCCGCTATAATTCACCCCTCCACTTT. Translated: CASSLTGQSRYNSPLHF.

Only a few counts were recorded for this clone. V usage is TRBV30 and J usage is TRBJ1-5; no firm D call. Trimming left V 2 bases short and J 10 bases short, with 12 bases between. Germline V CDR1 and CDR2: GTSNPN, SVGIG (reference sequence). CDR3 length equals 12 residues. The CDR3 loop is CAWSSPGSPQHF. The CDR3 DNA sequence: TGTGCCTGGAGTTCCCCCGGGTCACCCCAGCATTTT.

V gene TRBV7-2 combines with J gene TRBJ2-7, with a weak D call TRBD2 (6 bases). Germline V CDR1 and CDR2: SGHTA, FQGNSA. This CDR3 is 14 amino acids long. V was trimmed by 2 bases and J by 7 bases, leaving 15 bases between them. The CDR3 is CASSLSPNGREQYF. CDR3 coding DNA: TGTGCCAGCAGCTTATCTCCTAATGGGAGGGAGCAGTACTTC.

The rearrangement joins TRBV30 to TRBJ1-5; 8 positions match TRBD1. The CDR3 sequence is 17 residues long. Unmatched junction bases numbered 11, after V lost 1 base and J lost 3 bases. Germline V gene lookup returns CDR1 GTSNPN and CDR2 SVGIG (reference sequence). For the CDR3, the DNA is TGTGCCTGGAGTGGATACTCCGGGACAGGAACCAATCAGCCCCAGCATTTT. This translates into CAWSGYSGTGTNQPQHF.

This clone was seen a single time. The chain couples TRBV5-6 to TRBJ2-4, with 8 bases lining up with TRBD1. Germline-derived CDR1 and CDR2 are SGHDT and YYEEEE. J lost 10 bases, V lost 4 bases, and 16 bases had no gene match. CDR3 length: 16 amino acids. CDR3 sequence reads: CASSLKTGAHHEIQYF. DNA of the CDR3: TGTGCCAGCAGCCTTAAGACAGGGGCCCACCACGAGATTCAGTACTTC.